This T cell receptor beta chain was retrieved from a study of vaccination and CD4 T cells after COVID-19. For the study at large: Sampling that followed vaccination took place a median about 70 days after dose two, within a range of 14 to 241.

CD4+ T cells that had been cultured provided DNA sequenced with the Oncomine TCR Beta short-read assay. It was cultured CD4+ T cells from which genomic DNA was extracted. TCRdb fed the PCR reads into MiXCR, producing one record per CDR3 protein. The sample has some 19,000 distinct CDR3 sequences; roughly 52% are singletons. Regarding treatment: 10-day PBMC culture with coronavirus spike peptide pools or control peptides (ViraFEST assay). In germline, CDR1 is MNHEY, CDR2 SVGAGI. The CDR3 consists of 15 residues. V was clipped by 0 bases and J by 6 bases, with 9 bases between them. Concerning this clonotype: Its antigen remains unknown.

This chain links TRBV6-5 with TRBJ1-6; D not resolved. This TCR derives from a human donor who had recovered from COVID-19. Sequencing input: CD4+ T cells from blood, cultured in vitro. The CDR3 coding sequence is TGTGCCAGCAGTTACTCGGGCGTTCTTAATTCACCCCTCCACTTT. It specifies CASSYSGVLNSPLHF.